Listed below are T cell receptor beta chains from one sample, sequenced in a study of cytomegalovirus exposure and HLA in healthy donors. TCRdb keeps only in-frame clones here, not all; method: immunoSEQ multiplex PCR. The sample consists of about 160,000 clones, 80% to 90% of them appearing once. The sequenced sample was PBMCs. The source of these receptors is a woman under 30 in good health and CMV-seronegative. Each CDR3 is given with its conserved first and last residue. The D gene is left open where the match is weak. Only some rows state a clone size, as once, few, many or a class for expanded clones.

J: TRBJ1-2
D: TRBD1
size: NA
V: TRBV27
DNA: TGTGCCAGCAGTTTAATAGGGGGCATCTATGGCTACACCTTC
CDR3: CASSLIGGIYGYTF

J: TRBJ2-1
D: NA
size: NA
V: TRBV7-6
DNA: TGTGCCAGCAGCTTAGCGAGCTCCTACAATGAGCAGTTCTTC
CDR3: CASSLASSYNEQFF

J: TRBJ1-1
D: NA
size: few
V: TRBV6-5
DNA: TGTGCCAGCAGTTCGCGGGGCTCGAATACTGAAGCTTTCTTT
CDR3: CASSSRGSNTEAFF

J: TRBJ2-3
D: TRBD2
size: few
V: TRBV5-6
DNA: TGTGCCAGCAGTTACGGGACTAGTACAGATACGCAGTATTTT
CDR3: CASSYGTSTDTQYF

J: TRBJ2-5
D: NA
size: NA
V: TRBV10-3
DNA: TGTGCCATCAGTGAACTAGTTAAAATGGAGACCCAGTACTTC
CDR3: CAISELVKMETQYF

J: TRBJ1-6
D: NA
size: few
V: TRBV7-9
DNA: TGTGCCAGCAGCTTAGAGGGAGATTTGACCCTCCACTTT
CDR3: CASSLEGDLTLHF

J: TRBJ1-2
D: NA
size: NA
V: TRBV2
DNA: TGTGCCAGCAGTGAACAGGAGGTGCTTATTAATGGCTACACCTTC
CDR3: CASSEQEVLINGYTF

J: TRBJ2-5
D: TRBD1
size: NA
V: TRBV6-1
DNA: TGTGCCAGCAGTGAAGCGACAGGGAATGTGGAGACCCAGTACTTC
CDR3: CASSEATGNVETQYF

J: TRBJ2-1
D: NA
size: NA
V: TRBV7-2
DNA: TGTGCCAGCAGCTTAAGGTGGGAGGCCCTATTGATCTACAATGAGCAGTTCTTC
CDR3: CASSLRWEALLIYNEQFF

J: TRBJ2-1
D: NA
size: NA
V: TRBV29-1
DNA: TGCAGCGTGGCTCTCGCGGATGAGCAGTTCTTC
CDR3: CSVALADEQFF

J: TRBJ2-1
D: TRBD2
size: NA
V: TRBV7-3
DNA: TGTGCCAGCAGCCCATTAGCGGGAGGGGATAGGCGCTACAATGAGCAGTTCTTC
CDR3: CASSPLAGGDRRYNEQFF

J: TRBJ1-1
D: NA
size: NA
V: TRBV27
DNA: TGTGCCAGCAGTTTATCGTTGGGAGGGACTGAAGCTTTCTTT
CDR3: CASSLSLGGTEAFF

J: TRBJ2-3
D: TRBD2
size: NA
V: TRBV5-1
DNA: TGCGCCAGCAGGGCTAGCGGGGAAGATACGCAGTATTTT
CDR3: CASRASGEDTQYF

J: TRBJ1-1
D: NA
size: NA
V: TRBV7-9
DNA: TGTTCCAGCAGCTTAGGGTTGCTCGGAGCTTTCTTT
CDR3: CSSSLGLLGAFF

J: TRBJ1-5
D: TRBD1
size: NA
V: TRBV27
DNA: TGTGCCAGCAGTCCCGGACAGGGGGCAAGCAATCAGCCCCAGCATTTT
CDR3: CASSPGQGASNQPQHF

J: TRBJ1-6
D: NA
size: NA
V: TRBV5-1
DNA: TGCGCCAGCAGCTTGGAGGGGATTGTTTCACCCCTCCACTTT
CDR3: CASSLEGIVSPLHF

J: TRBJ2-5
D: NA
size: NA
V: TRBV12-5
DNA: TGTGCTAGTGGTCCACCCGGACTGCAGGAGACCCAGTACTTC
CDR3: CASGPPGLQETQYF

J: TRBJ2-5
D: TRBD2
size: NA
V: TRBV28
DNA: TGTGCCAGCCGGGAGGGGCGCCGTGAAGAGACCCAGTACTTC
CDR3: CASREGRREETQYF

J: TRBJ2-2
D: NA
size: NA
V: TRBV9
DNA: TGTGCCAGCAGCGTCAGAAACACCGGGGAGCTGTTTTTT
CDR3: CASSVRNTGELFF

J: TRBJ2-3
D: TRBD1
size: NA
V: TRBV7-8
DNA: TGTGCCAGCACGCAGGGGGCCGAAGATACGCAGTATTTT
CDR3: CASTQGAEDTQYF

J: TRBJ2-3
D: TRBD1
size: NA
V: TRBV27
DNA: TGTGCCAGCATCCGACCGGGACAGGGTTCAGATACGCAGTATTTT
CDR3: CASIRPGQGSDTQYF

J: TRBJ2-1
D: TRBD1
size: once
V: TRBV4-1
DNA: TGCGCCAGCAGCCAGCACAGGGGACCAAGAGGTGAGCAGTTCTTC
CDR3: CASSQHRGPRGEQFF

J: TRBJ2-1
D: NA
size: few
V: TRBV28
DNA: TGTGCCAGCATGAGCCAGGGGTACTACAATGAGCAGTTCTTC
CDR3: CASMSQGYYNEQFF

J: TRBJ2-3
D: TRBD1
size: once
V: TRBV7-9
DNA: TGTGCCAGCAGCCTCACAGGGGGCCGAAGCACAGATACGCAGTATTTT
CDR3: CASSLTGGRSTDTQYF